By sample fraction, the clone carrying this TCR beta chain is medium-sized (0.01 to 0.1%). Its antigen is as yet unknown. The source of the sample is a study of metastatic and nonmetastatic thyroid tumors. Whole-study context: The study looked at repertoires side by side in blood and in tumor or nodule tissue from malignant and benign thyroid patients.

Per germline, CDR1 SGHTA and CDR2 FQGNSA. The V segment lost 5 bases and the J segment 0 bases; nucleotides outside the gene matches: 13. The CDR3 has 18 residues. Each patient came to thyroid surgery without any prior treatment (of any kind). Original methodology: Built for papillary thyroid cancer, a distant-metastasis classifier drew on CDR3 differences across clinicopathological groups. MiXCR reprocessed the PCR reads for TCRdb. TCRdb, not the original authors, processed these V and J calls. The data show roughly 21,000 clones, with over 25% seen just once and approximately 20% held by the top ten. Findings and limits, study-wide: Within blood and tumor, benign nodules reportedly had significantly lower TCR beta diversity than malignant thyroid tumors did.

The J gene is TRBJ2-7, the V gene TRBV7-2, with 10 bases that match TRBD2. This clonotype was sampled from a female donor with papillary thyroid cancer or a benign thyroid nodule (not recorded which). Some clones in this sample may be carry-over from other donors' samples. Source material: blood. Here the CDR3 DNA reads TGTGCCAGCAGCCCCCAGGGCTTAGCGGGAGGAAGCTCCTACGAGCAGTACTTC. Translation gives CASSPQGLAGGSSYEQYF.